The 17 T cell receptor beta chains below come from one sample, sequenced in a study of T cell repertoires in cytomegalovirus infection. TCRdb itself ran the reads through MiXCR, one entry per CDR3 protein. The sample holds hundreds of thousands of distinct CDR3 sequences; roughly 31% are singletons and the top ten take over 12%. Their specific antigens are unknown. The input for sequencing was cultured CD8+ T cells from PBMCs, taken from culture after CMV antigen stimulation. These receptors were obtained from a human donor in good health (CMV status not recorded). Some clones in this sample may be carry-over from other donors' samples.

The CDR3 region has the DNA TGTGCCAGTACTGAGACTGATTCGAGTGGAAACACCATATATTTT. This codes for CASTETDSSGNTIYF. The chain links TRBV19 to TRBJ1-3; D call uncertain. The V gene lost 7 bases and the J gene lost 3 bases, with 16 bases spanning the gap. The CDR3 totals 15 residues. The germline V gene has CDR1 LNHDA and CDR2 SQIVND (reference sequence).

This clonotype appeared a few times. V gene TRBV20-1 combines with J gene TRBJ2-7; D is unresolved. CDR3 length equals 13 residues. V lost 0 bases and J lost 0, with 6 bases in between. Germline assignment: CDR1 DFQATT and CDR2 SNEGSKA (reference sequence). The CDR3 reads CSARDYSSYEQYF. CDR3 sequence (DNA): TGCAGTGCTAGAGATTACAGCTCCTACGAGCAGTACTTC.

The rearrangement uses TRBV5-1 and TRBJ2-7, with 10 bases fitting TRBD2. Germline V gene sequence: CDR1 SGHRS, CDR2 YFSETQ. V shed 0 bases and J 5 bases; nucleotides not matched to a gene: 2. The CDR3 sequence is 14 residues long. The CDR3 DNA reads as TGCGCCAGCAGCTTGGTGCTAGCGGGGGACGAGCAGTACTTC. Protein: CASSLVLAGDEQYF.

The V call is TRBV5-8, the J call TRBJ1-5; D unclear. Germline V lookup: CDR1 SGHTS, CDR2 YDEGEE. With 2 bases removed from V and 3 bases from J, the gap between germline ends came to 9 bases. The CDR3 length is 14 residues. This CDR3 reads CASSFGFNNQPQHF. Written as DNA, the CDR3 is TGTGCCAGCAGCTTTGGCTTTAACAATCAGCCCCAGCATTTT.

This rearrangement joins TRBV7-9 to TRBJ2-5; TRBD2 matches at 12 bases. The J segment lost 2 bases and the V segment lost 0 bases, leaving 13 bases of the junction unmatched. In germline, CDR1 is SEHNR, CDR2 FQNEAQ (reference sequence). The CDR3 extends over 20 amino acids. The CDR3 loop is CASSLAGGLAGPFLQETQYF. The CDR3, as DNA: TGTGCCAGCAGCTTAGCGGGCGGACTAGCGGGGCCTTTCTTGCAAGAGACCCAGTACTTC.

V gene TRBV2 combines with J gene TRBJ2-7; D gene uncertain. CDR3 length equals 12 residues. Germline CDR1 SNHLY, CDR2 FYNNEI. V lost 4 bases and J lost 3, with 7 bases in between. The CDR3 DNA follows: TGTGCCAGCAGTGTCCTCCTCTACGAGCAGTACGTC. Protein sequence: CASSVLLYEQYV.

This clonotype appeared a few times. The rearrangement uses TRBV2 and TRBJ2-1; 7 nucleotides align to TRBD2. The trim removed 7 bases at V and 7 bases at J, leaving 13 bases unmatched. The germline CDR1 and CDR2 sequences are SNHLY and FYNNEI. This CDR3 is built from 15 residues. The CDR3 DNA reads TGTGCCAGCATTCCATTGGGGGGGGAGGCGAATGAGCAGTTCTTC. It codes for CASIPLGGEANEQFF.

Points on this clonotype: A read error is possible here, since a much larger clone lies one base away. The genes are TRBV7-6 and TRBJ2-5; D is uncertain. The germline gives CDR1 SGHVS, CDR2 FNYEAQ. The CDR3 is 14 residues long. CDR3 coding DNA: TGTACCAGCAGCTATGGGCAGTACCAAGAGACCCAGTACTTC. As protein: CTSSYGQYQETQYF.

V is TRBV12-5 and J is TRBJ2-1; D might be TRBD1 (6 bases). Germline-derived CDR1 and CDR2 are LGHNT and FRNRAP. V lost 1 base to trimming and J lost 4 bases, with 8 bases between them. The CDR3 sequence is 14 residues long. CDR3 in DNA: TGTGCTAGTGGTTTGGGGACAGATTACAATGAGCAGTTCTTC. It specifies CASGLGTDYNEQFF.

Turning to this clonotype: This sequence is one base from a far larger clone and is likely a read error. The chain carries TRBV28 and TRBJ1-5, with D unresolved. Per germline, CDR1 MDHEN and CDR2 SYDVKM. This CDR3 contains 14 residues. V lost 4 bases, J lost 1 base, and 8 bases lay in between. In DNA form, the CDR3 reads TGTGCCAGCAGTTGGAAAGGGAGCAATCAGCCCCAGCATTTT. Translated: CASSWKGSNQPQHF.

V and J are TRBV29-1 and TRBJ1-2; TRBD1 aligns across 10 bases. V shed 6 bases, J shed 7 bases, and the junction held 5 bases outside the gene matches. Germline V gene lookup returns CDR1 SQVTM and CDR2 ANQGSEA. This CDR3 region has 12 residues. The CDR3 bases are TGCAGCGTGCCCGGGACAGGGGTTGGCTACACCTTC. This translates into CSVPGTGVGYTF.

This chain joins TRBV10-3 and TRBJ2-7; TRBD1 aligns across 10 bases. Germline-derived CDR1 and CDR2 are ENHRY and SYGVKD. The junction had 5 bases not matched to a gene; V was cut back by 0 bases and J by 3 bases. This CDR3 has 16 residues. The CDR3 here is CAISESGTGVFYEQYF. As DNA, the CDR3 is TGTGCCATCAGTGAGTCCGGGACAGGGGTCTTCTACGAGCAGTACTTC.

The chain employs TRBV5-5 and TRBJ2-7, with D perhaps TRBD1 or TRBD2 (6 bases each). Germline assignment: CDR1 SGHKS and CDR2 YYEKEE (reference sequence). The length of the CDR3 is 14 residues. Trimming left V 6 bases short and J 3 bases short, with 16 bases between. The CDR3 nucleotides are TGTGCCAGCACTCTCGGCGGGGACAACTACGAGCAGTACTTC. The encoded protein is CASTLGGDNYEQYF.

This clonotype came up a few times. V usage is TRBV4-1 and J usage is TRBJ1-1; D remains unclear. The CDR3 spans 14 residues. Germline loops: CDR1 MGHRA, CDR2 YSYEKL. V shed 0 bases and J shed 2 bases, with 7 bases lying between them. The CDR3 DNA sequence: TGCGCCAGCAGCCAAGATGTCACCAACACTGAAGCTTTCTTT. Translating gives CASSQDVTNTEAFF.

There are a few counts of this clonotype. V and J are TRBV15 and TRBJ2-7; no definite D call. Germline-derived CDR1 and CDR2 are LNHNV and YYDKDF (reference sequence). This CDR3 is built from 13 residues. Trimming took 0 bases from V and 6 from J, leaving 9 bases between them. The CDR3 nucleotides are TGTGCCACCAGCAGAGAAACGGCTACCGAGCAGTACGTC. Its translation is CATSRETATEQYV.

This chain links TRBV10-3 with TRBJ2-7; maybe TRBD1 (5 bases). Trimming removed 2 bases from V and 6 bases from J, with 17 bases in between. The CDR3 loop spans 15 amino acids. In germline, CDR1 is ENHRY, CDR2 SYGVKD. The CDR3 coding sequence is TGTGCCATCAGTGAGAAGGCAGGGATGGATGGCGAGCAGTACGTC. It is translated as CAISEKAGMDGEQYV.

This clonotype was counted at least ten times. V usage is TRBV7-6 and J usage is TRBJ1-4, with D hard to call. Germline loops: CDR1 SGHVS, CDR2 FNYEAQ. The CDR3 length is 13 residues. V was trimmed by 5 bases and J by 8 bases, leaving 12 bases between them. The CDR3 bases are TGTGCCAGCAGCCCGAGAGTCCAAGAAAAACTGTTTTTT. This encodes CASSPRVQEKLFF.